What follows are 21 T cell receptor beta chains derived from one specimen sequenced in a study of T cells after yellow fever vaccination. TCRdb fed the 5' RACE reads into MiXCR, producing one record per CDR3 protein. The sample lists some 600,000 distinct CDR3 sequences; 10% to 15% were seen once. The input for sequencing was PBMCs, taken on the day of the yellow fever booster vaccination. These receptors originate from a man between 25 and 39 years old who received the YFV17D yellow fever vaccine.

The rearrangement links TRBV6-2 or TRBV6-3 to TRBJ2-5, with D unclear. Per the germline V gene, CDR1 is MNHEY and CDR2 is SVGEGT. The CDR3 length is 15 residues. With 4 bases removed from V and 4 bases from J, the gap between germline ends came to 16 bases. CDR3 nucleotides: TGTGCCAGCAGTTTCAACCGCCGCGAGGTAGAGACCCAGTACTTC. It translates to CASSFNRREVETQYF.

This clonotype was seen a few times. DNA for the CDR3: TGTGCCAGTAGTATAGATGAGGAGACCCAGTACTTC. Amino acid sequence: CASSIDEETQYF. This chain joins TRBV19 and TRBJ2-5; no reliable D call. The germline CDR1 and CDR2 sequences are LNHDA and SQIVND (reference sequence). The CDR3 is 12 residues long. Trimming took 0 bases from V and 5 from J, leaving 4 bases between them. Supplemented by reference TRBV19 and TRBJ2-5, the full variable domain reads DGGITQSPKYLFRKEGQNVTLSCEQNLNHDAMYWYRQDPGQGLRLIYYSQIVNDFQKGDIAEGYSVSREKKESFPLTVTSAQKNPTAFYLCASSIDEETQYFGPGTRLLVL.

This clonotype showed up just a few times. This chain joins TRBV18 and TRBJ2-5; D may be TRBD1 or TRBD2 (5 bases each). The germline V gene encodes CDR1 KGHSH and CDR2 LQKENI. The CDR3 covers 14 residues. The V and J ends lost 3 bases and 4 bases respectively, with 12 bases between them. The chain's CDR3 is CASSPRGAGETQYF. The CDR3 nucleotides read TGTGCCAGCTCACCTCGAGGGGCCGGAGAGACCCAGTACTTC.

The chain carries TRBV7-2 and TRBJ2-4; D is perhaps TRBD1 or TRBD2 (5 bases each). Per germline, CDR1 SGHTA and CDR2 FQGNSA. Trimming shortened V by 1 base and J by 8 bases, and 15 bases separated the two germline ends. The CDR3 length is 15 residues. The CDR3: CASSLVVGREHIQYF. The CDR3 DNA follows: TGTGCCAGCAGCTTAGTAGTAGGCAGGGAGCACATTCAGTACTTC.

The J gene is TRBJ2-7, the V gene TRBV6-5; unclear D gene. V lost 5 bases, J lost 2 bases, and 1 base lay in between. Germline V gene data show CDR1 as MNHEY and CDR2 as SVGAGI. The CDR3 totals 10 residues. CDR3 in DNA: TGTGCCAGCAGTCCCTACGAGCAGTACTTC. This gives the protein CASSPYEQYF.

The sample holds a few counts of this clonotype. The chain joins TRBV28 to TRBJ1-2; the D is unclear. The CDR3 sequence is 13 residues long. Germline CDR1 reads MDHEN; CDR2 reads SYDVKM. Trimming took off 5 bases at V and 4 bases at J, with 11 bases between the two ends. The CDR3 nucleotides read TGTGCCAGCAGTCCCACCACAGTCTATGGCTACACCTTC. As protein: CASSPTTVYGYTF.

V is TRBV2 and J is TRBJ2-3; D may correspond to TRBD1 or TRBD2 (6 bases each). Deletions cut 6 bases from V and 2 bases from J, with 21 bases between. The germline gives CDR1 SNHLY, CDR2 FYNNEI. This CDR3 comprises 17 residues. The CDR3 DNA is TGTGCCAGCAGGAAGGACAGCGGTGGGACTTCCACAGATACGCAGTATTTT. It encodes CASRKDSGGTSTDTQYF.

The chain recombines TRBV12-3 or TRBV12-4 with TRBJ1-4; 11 positions agree with TRBD1. Trimming took 4 bases from V and 7 from J; bases not matched to a gene: 11. The CDR3 runs 17 residues. CDR3 DNA: TGTGCCAGCAGTTCCGCCGGCGGACAGGGGGCGGGTGAAAAACTGTTTTTT. This translates into CASSSAGGQGAGEKLFF.

This clonotype was seen a few times. The chain is built from TRBV19 and TRBJ2-1; TRBD2 aligns across 8 bases. The germline gives CDR1 LNHDA, CDR2 SQIVND (reference sequence). V lost 2 bases to trimming and J lost 5 bases; unmatched junction nucleotides: 11. This CDR3 comprises 17 residues. The CDR3 reads CASSISGAGAGDNEQFF. As DNA, the CDR3 is TGTGCCAGTAGTATATCAGGGGCGGGAGCGGGGGACAATGAGCAGTTCTTC.

The table lists this clonotype with many counts. The chain carries TRBV4-3 and TRBJ2-1, with 9 bases matching TRBD1. The V segment lost 5 bases and the J segment 9 bases; nucleotides outside the gene matches: 14. Germline loops: CDR1 LGHNA, CDR2 YSLEER. CDR3 length: 16 residues. The CDR3 is CASSETQGAEVGEQFF. As DNA, the CDR3 is TGCGCCAGCAGCGAAACACAGGGGGCGGAGGTGGGTGAGCAGTTCTTC.

Of note for this clonotype: Sequence at one end of the junction differs from germline and may be a read error. This sequence joins TRBV5-5 and TRBJ2-1; possibly TRBD1 or TRBD2 for D (5 bases each). The CDR3 runs 13 residues. Germline lookup yields CDR1 SGHKS and CDR2 YYEKEE (reference sequence). DNA for the CDR3: TGTGCCAGCGGCTTCGGTACGGGACCTGAGCAGTTCTTC. Residues: CASGFGTGPEQFF.

CDR3 amino acids: CASSLTRGPYEQYF. In DNA form, the CDR3 reads TGTGCCAGCAGTTTAACCAGGGGTCCCTACGAGCAGTACTTC. The chain links TRBV28 to TRBJ2-7; perhaps TRBD1 as D (6 bases). Germline lookup yields CDR1 MDHEN and CDR2 SYDVKM. This CDR3 comprises 14 residues. The germline V and J ends were trimmed by 2 bases and 2 bases, with 10 bases remaining between them.

This clonotype was observed many times. This chain connects TRBV20-1 to TRBJ1-1; possible D gene TRBD1, 5 bases. There are 14 residues in the CDR3. The germline V and J ends were trimmed by 3 bases and 1 base, with 12 bases remaining between them. CDR1 and CDR2 from the germline V gene are DFQATT and SNEGSKA (reference sequence). CDR3 in DNA: TGCAGTGCTAGGGAGTTAGGGGCGAACACTGAAGCTTTCTTT. This sequence encodes CSARELGANTEAFF.

The rearrangement joins TRBV7-2 to TRBJ2-3; TRBD2 matches at 8 bases. The CDR3 sequence is 16 residues long. The V and J ends lost 1 base and 4 bases, in that order; junction bases with no gene match: 7. Germline V gives CDR1 SGHTA, CDR2 FQGNSA. The CDR3 loop is CASSLDGSGVADTQYF. CDR3 DNA sequence: TGTGCCAGCAGCTTAGACGGTAGCGGGGTGGCAGATACGCAGTATTTT.

This clonotype was seen ten or more times. The chain is built from TRBV7-9 and TRBJ2-7, with 9 nucleotides matching TRBD2. V gave up 1 base and J gave up 6 bases; unmatched junction bases: 4. The germline CDR1 and CDR2 sequences are SEHNR and FQNEAQ (reference sequence). The CDR3 sequence is 14 residues long. The chain's CDR3 is CASSLGSGSTEQYF. The CDR3 nucleotides are TGTGCCAGCAGCTTAGGTAGCGGGAGTACCGAGCAGTACTTC.

In its sample, this clonotype was seen a few times. V gene TRBV14 combines with J gene TRBJ2-7; D remains ambiguous. The germline V gene encodes CDR1 SGHDN and CDR2 FVKESK. Deletions cut 1 base from V and 5 bases from J, with 6 bases between. The CDR3 has 12 residues. CDR3 region: CASSQAMDEQYF. CDR3 coding DNA: TGTGCCAGCAGCCAAGCGATGGACGAGCAGTACTTC. Drawing the rest from reference TRBV14 and TRBJ2-7, the complete variable domain is EAGVTQFPSHSVIEKGQTVTLRCDPISGHDNLYWYRRVMGKEIKFLLHFVKESKQDESGMPNNRFLAERTGGTYSTLKVQPAELEDSGVYFCASSQAMDEQYFGPGTRLTVT.

CDR3 residues: CASSLGRVRSYEQYF. Written as DNA, the CDR3 is TGTGCCAGCAGCTTAGGTAGGGTGAGGTCCTACGAGCAGTACTTC. The chain has TRBV7-2 and TRBJ2-7; the D is unclear. The germline gives CDR1 SGHTA, CDR2 FQGNSA. This CDR3 comprises 15 residues. V dropped 1 base and J dropped 1 base, with 11 bases sitting between them.

This clonotype turned up a few times. Germline is not matched at one junction end, which may reflect a read error. The rearrangement uses TRBV4-3 and TRBJ2-2; D is uncertain. CDR3 length: 13 amino acids. Germline loops: CDR1 LGHNA, CDR2 YSLEER. As DNA, the CDR3 is TGCGCCAGCAGCCAGACGAACACCCGGGAGCTGTTTTTT. Translating gives CASSQTNTRELFF.

J is TRBJ1-5 and V is TRBV20-1; 7 nucleotides agree with TRBD1. CDR1 is DFQATT and CDR2 is SNEGSKA in the germline V gene (reference sequence). The CDR3 totals 14 residues. J was trimmed by 3 bases and V by 6 bases; bases with no gene match: 8. CDR3 protein: CSAQTGRNNQPQHF. CDR3 coding DNA: TGCAGTGCACAGACAGGGCGGAACAATCAGCCCCAGCATTTT.

This clonotype appeared a few times. The V call is TRBV9, the J call TRBJ1-1; D call uncertain. CDR1 SGDLS and CDR2 YYNGEE come from the germline V gene. This CDR3 has 18 residues. With 3 bases removed from V and 1 base from J, the gap between germline ends came to 22 bases. CDR3 sequence (DNA): TGTGCCAGCAGCGCCGACTACACTTCCAAAGTCCGGAACACTGAAGCTTTCTTT. Translating it yields CASSADYTSKVRNTEAFF. The full variable domain, with the rest looked up from reference TRBV9 and TRBJ1-1, is DSGVTQTPKHLITATGQRVTLRCSPRSGDLSVYWYQQSLDQGLQFLIQYYNGEERAKGNILERFSAQQFPDLHSELNLSSLELGDSALYFCASSADYTSKVRNTEAFFGQGTRLTVV.

In the case of this clonotype: At one boundary the junction diverges from the germline segment, which might be a read error. The genes are TRBV11-2 and TRBJ2-3; maybe TRBD1 (5 bases). This CDR3 has 14 amino acids. CDR1 is SGHAT and CDR2 is FQNNGV in the germline V gene. CDR3 sequence (DNA): TGTGCCAGCAGCTTTGACAGCAGCAGAGATACGCAGTATTTT. As protein: CASSFDSSRDTQYF.